Following are 22 T cell receptor beta chains from one sample sequenced in a study of blood T cell repertoires in COVID-19 (dated by TCRdb to the early 2020s). Libraries were made using the immunoSEQ multiplex PCR assay. What TCRdb holds here is the immuneACCESS table cut down to in-frame rearrangements. Part of the clones is not present; checked against another copy, under half of the missing clones reflect an unresolved V gene, and the others are unexplained. The sample table contains under 350,000 clones; only one count was recorded for 80% to 90% of them. Jointly, the top ten make up roughly 4.5% of the sample. Material: PBMCs or T cells enriched from blood (not recorded which). These receptors came from a man in his thirties or forties who had recovered from COVID-19.

This clone was detected only a few times. The chain joins TRBV5-1 to TRBJ2-7; D remains ambiguous. V shed 4 bases and J shed 1 base, with 12 bases lying between them. The germline V gene has CDR1 SGHRS and CDR2 YFSETQ. The CDR3 length is 14 residues. CDR3 loop: CASSLTSFSYEQYF. The CDR3 nucleotides are TGCGCCAGCAGCCTTACGAGTTTTTCCTACGAGCAGTACTTC. Full variable domain (outside the CDR3, taken from reference TRBV5-1 and TRBJ2-7): KAGVTQTPRYLIKTRGQQVTLSCSPISGHRSVSWYQQTPGQGLQFLFEYFSETQRNKGNFPGRFSGRQFSNSRSEMNVSTLELGDSALYLCASSLTSFSYEQYFGPGTRLTVT.

The V call is TRBV6-5, the J call TRBJ1-5; D is perhaps TRBD1 (5 bases). The V end lost 10 bases, the J end lost 5 bases, and 15 bases lay between the germline ends. This CDR3 has 13 residues. Germline CDR1 and CDR2: MNHEY and SVGAGI. CDR3 sequence reads: CATSTEEYQPQHF. The DNA for the CDR3 is TGTGCCACTTCGACAGAGGAGTATCAGCCCCAGCATTTT.

The V gene is TRBV6-5, the J gene TRBJ2-1; possible D gene TRBD2, 6 bases. This CDR3 comprises 14 residues. Germline assignment: CDR1 MNHEY and CDR2 SVGAGI. Trimming stripped 8 bases from V and 0 bases from J, with 11 bases between. CDR3 bases: TGTGCCAGCTCCCGGGGGAGCTCCTACAATGAGCAGTTCTTC. As protein: CASSRGSSYNEQFF.

This chain links TRBV11-1 with TRBJ2-3, with TRBD2 matching 7 bases. Germline V CDR1 and CDR2: SGHAT, FQDESV (reference sequence). The CDR3 runs to 15 residues. Trimming removed 4 bases from V and 2 bases from J; junction bases left unmatched: 6. Here the CDR3 DNA reads TGTGCCAGCAGCTCGCTAGCGGCCTACACAGATACGCAGTATTTT. Amino acids: CASSSLAAYTDTQYF.

The rearrangement uses TRBV5-1 and TRBJ1-1, with 7 bases aligning to TRBD1. The CDR3 length is 15 residues. The germline CDR1 and CDR2 sequences are SGHRS and YFSETQ. The trim removed 0 bases at V and 2 bases at J, leaving 4 bases unmatched. The CDR3 is CASSLVAGGNTEAFF. DNA for the CDR3: TGCGCCAGCAGCTTGGTGGCAGGGGGAAACACTGAAGCTTTCTTT.

A single count supports this clone. This chain links TRBV5-5 with TRBJ2-3, with D possibly being TRBD2 (5 bases). The CDR3 consists of 13 residues. The V gene lost 5 bases and the J gene lost 0 bases, with 7 bases spanning the gap. CDR1 and CDR2 (germline): SGHKS, YYEKEE (reference sequence). The chain's CDR3 is CASRRRSTDTQYF. The CDR3 DNA sequence: TGTGCCAGCAGACGGAGGAGCACAGATACGCAGTATTTT. The whole variable domain, filled in from reference TRBV5-5 and TRBJ2-3, reads DAGVTQSPTHLIKTRGQQVTLRCSPISGHKSVSWYQQVLGQGPQFIFQYYEKEERGRGNFPDRFSARQFPNYSSELNVNALLLGDSALYLCASRRRSTDTQYFGPGTRLTVL.

The V and J genes are TRBV28 and TRBJ1-1, with D hard to call. Looked up from germline, CDR1 is MDHEN and CDR2 is SYDVKM. V lost 5 bases and J lost 4, with 14 bases in between. This CDR3 spans 14 amino acids. CDR3 sequence (DNA): TGTGCCAGCAGTCCCCCCGGGGAAGGCACTGAAGCTTTCTTT. This sequence encodes CASSPPGEGTEAFF.

This chain connects TRBV5-6 to TRBJ2-1; D is undetermined. The CDR3 has 15 residues. Germline CDR1 and CDR2: SGHDT and YYEEEE. Trimming took 1 base from V and 0 from J, leaving 8 bases between them. CDR3 loop: CASSLRLGSYNEQFF. The CDR3 coding sequence is TGTGCCAGCAGCTTGCGGCTAGGCTCCTACAATGAGCAGTTCTTC.

This chain links TRBV18 with TRBJ2-4; maybe TRBD2 (7 bases). V gave up 3 bases and J gave up 2 bases, with 17 bases separating them. CDR3 length: 17 residues. CDR1 and CDR2 from the germline V gene are KGHSH and LQKENI. In nucleotides, the CDR3 is TGTGCCAGCTCACCTGTATTCCGGGGGGCTACCAAAAACATTCAGTACTTC. Residues: CASSPVFRGATKNIQYF.

The chain couples TRBV19 to TRBJ2-7; maybe TRBD1 (6 bases). CDR1 is LNHDA, CDR2 SQIVND, per germline (reference sequence). The V end lost 1 base, the J end lost 6 bases, and 16 bases lay between the germline ends. This CDR3 spans 15 amino acids. The CDR3 sequence: CASSIGWGQLGEQYF. For the CDR3, the DNA is TGTGCCAGTAGTATAGGGTGGGGACAACTGGGCGAGCAGTACTTC.

The chain links TRBV24-1 to TRBJ1-1; D gene unclear. Trimming left V 5 bases short and J 3 bases short, with 9 bases between. Germline CDR1 and CDR2: KGHDR and SFDVKD. CDR3 length equals 13 residues. The DNA of the CDR3 is TGTGCCACCAGTGCCGGTCGAGACACTGAAGCTTTCTTT. Translating gives CATSAGRDTEAFF.

The J gene is TRBJ1-2, the V gene TRBV7-9, with TRBD1 matching over 12 bases. Germline V CDR1 and CDR2: SEHNR, FQNEAQ (reference sequence). There are 15 residues in the CDR3. After removal of 0 bases from V and 7 bases from J, the junction contained 3 bases not matched to a gene. The CDR3 loop reads CASSLAGTGGGGYTF. CDR3 coding DNA: TGTGCCAGCAGCTTAGCCGGGACAGGGGGCGGTGGCTACACCTTC. Full variable domain (rest looked up from reference TRBV7-9 and TRBJ1-2): DTGVSQNPRHKITKRGQNVTFRCDPISEHNRLYWYRQTLGQGPEFLTYFQNEAQLEKSRLLSDRFSAERPKGSFSTLEIQRTEQGDSAMYLCASSLAGTGGGGYTFGSGTRLTVV.

The chain links TRBV7-8 to TRBJ1-1, with a weak D call TRBD1 (5 bases). Germline CDR1 SGHVS, CDR2 FQNEAQ. Trimming took off 3 bases at V and 10 bases at J, with 18 bases between the two ends. The CDR3 contains 14 residues. The CDR3, as DNA: TGTGCCAGCAGCTTGTCGGTCATGGCCGGGGGAGCTTTCTTT. Its translation is CASSLSVMAGGAFF.

The chain couples TRBV7-8 to TRBJ2-3; TRBD2 might be the D (5 bases). The ends were cut back, 3 bases at V and 4 bases at J, with 11 bases in the middle. This CDR3 comprises 14 residues. Germline CDR1 and CDR2: SGHVS and FQNEAQ. This CDR3 is CASSLVQAADTQYF. CDR3 sequence (DNA): TGTGCCAGCAGCTTGGTCCAAGCGGCAGATACGCAGTATTTT.

The V and J genes are TRBV5-1 and TRBJ1-2; D may be TRBD1 (5 bases). Germline CDR1 is SGHRS and CDR2 is YFSETQ. Trimming took off 1 base at V and 0 bases at J, with 13 bases between the two ends. The CDR3 runs 16 residues. CDR3 residues: CASSLMGGYPNYGYTF. The CDR3 DNA reads as TGCGCCAGCAGCTTGATGGGGGGATATCCTAACTATGGCTACACCTTC.

The rearrangement links TRBV3-1 (or the pseudogene TRBV3-2) to TRBJ2-2; 8 nucleotides match TRBD1. The ends lost 2 bases at V and 4 bases at J; junction bases unmatched: 6. From germline, CDR1 is LGHDT and CDR2 YNNKEL (reference sequence). The CDR3 contains 16 residues. The CDR3 coding sequence is TGTGCCAGCAGCCAATCCGGGACAGGACTCACCGGGGAGCTGTTTTTT. The encoded protein is CASSQSGTGLTGELFF.

This rearrangement joins TRBV10-2 to TRBJ1-2; D is ambiguous. Trimming left V 5 bases short and J 7 bases short, with 17 bases between. Per the germline V gene, CDR1 is WSHSY and CDR2 is SAAADI. This CDR3 has 14 amino acids. CDR3 residues: CASSPGPTAGGYTF. In DNA form, the CDR3 reads TGCGCCAGCAGTCCAGGACCTACGGCGGGTGGCTACACCTTC.

V gene TRBV5-1 combines with J gene TRBJ1-4; 7 positions match TRBD1. The germline gives CDR1 SGHRS, CDR2 YFSETQ. CDR3 size: 15 residues. V lost 4 bases to trimming and J lost 4 bases; unmatched junction nucleotides: 7. The CDR3 sequence is CASSLRQGGNEKLFF. The CDR3 DNA reads TGCGCCAGCAGCCTCAGACAGGGCGGTAATGAAAAACTGTTTTTT.

The chain combines TRBV7-2 with TRBJ2-1, with 7 bases lining up with TRBD2. The CDR3 runs 14 residues. Germline V gives CDR1 SGHTA, CDR2 FQGNSA. After removal of 0 bases from V and 8 bases from J, the junction contained 4 bases not matched to a gene. The CDR3, as DNA: TGTGCCAGCAGCTTAGCGGCCCGGGGGGATGAGCAGTTCTTC. Translated: CASSLAARGDEQFF.

J is TRBJ1-1 and V is TRBV19; D not certain. The V gene lost 5 bases and the J gene lost 1 base, with 8 bases spanning the gap. The CDR3 runs 13 residues. Germline lookup yields CDR1 LNHDA and CDR2 SQIVND (reference sequence). The CDR3 DNA sequence: TGTGCCAGTAGTTCCCCCTGGAACACTGAAGCTTTCTTT. It is translated as CASSSPWNTEAFF.

The chain joins TRBV19 to TRBJ2-5; D is perhaps TRBD1 (5 bases). In germline, CDR1 is LNHDA, CDR2 SQIVND (reference sequence). The V end was cut by 3 bases, the J end by 1 base, with 12 bases between. This CDR3 comprises 15 residues. CDR3 sequence (DNA): TGTGCCAGTAGTATGAATAGGGGCGGCCAAGAGACCCAGTACTTC. Encoded protein: CASSMNRGGQETQYF.

This chain joins TRBV4-1 and TRBJ2-7; 9 bases fit TRBD1. The J segment lost 5 bases and the V segment lost 4 bases, leaving 9 bases of the junction unmatched. Germline lookup yields CDR1 MGHRA and CDR2 YSYEKL. The CDR3 runs 15 residues. The DNA for the CDR3 is TGCGCCAGCAGCCGAGCATCCGGGACAGGGAACGAGCAGTACTTC. It is translated as CASSRASGTGNEQYF.